The 19 T cell receptor beta chains below were found in one sample sequenced in a study of blood T cell repertoires in COVID-19. Sequencing used immunoSEQ multiplex PCR; TCRdb keeps in-frame clones, though not all of them. Of 200,000 to 300,000 clones in the sample, just under 85% were seen once. The sample taken for sequencing was peripheral blood. The receptor source for this set is a woman aged 55-75 years with active or convalescent COVID-19.

A single count supports this clone. The genes are TRBV6-1 and TRBJ1-6, with a weak D call TRBD1 (5 bases). V was clipped by 3 bases and J by 6 bases, with 18 bases between them. The CDR3 is 17 residues long. Germline V gives CDR1 MNHNS, CDR2 SASEGT. The CDR3 reads CASSDFGARSSNSPLHF. The CDR3 DNA follows: TGTGCCAGCAGTGATTTTGGGGCCAGGAGCTCTAATTCACCCCTCCACTTT.

This clone was seen just once. The chain recombines TRBV6-6 with TRBJ2-7; weak D call: TRBD2 (5 bases). This CDR3 comprises 14 residues. Germline loops: CDR1 MNHNY, CDR2 SVGAGI (reference sequence). With 2 bases removed from V and 6 bases from J, the gap between germline ends came to 14 bases. The CDR3 DNA is TGTGCCAGCAGTTACAGGCGGGTATCGGGCGAGCAGTACTTC. This translates into CASSYRRVSGEQYF.

V usage is TRBV3-1 (or the pseudogene TRBV3-2) and J usage is TRBJ2-1, with 9 bases fitting TRBD2. The CDR3 is 12 residues long. V trimming: 6 bases; J trimming: 15 bases; junction bases outside the gene matches: 9. From germline, CDR1 is LGHDT and CDR2 YNNKEL (reference sequence). CDR3 loop: CASSLPGLAPFF. As DNA, the CDR3 is TGTGCCAGCAGTCTACCGGGACTAGCCCCGTTCTTC.

This chain uses TRBV5-1 with TRBJ2-3, with a weak D call TRBD2 (6 bases). The CDR3 length is 16 residues. Per germline, CDR1 SGHRS and CDR2 YFSETQ. V was cut by 0 bases and J by 0 bases, with 11 bases left in between. CDR3 region: CASSLGGDFSTDTQYF. As DNA, the CDR3 is TGCGCCAGCAGCTTGGGAGGGGACTTCAGCACAGATACGCAGTATTTT.

This sequence joins TRBV5-8 and TRBJ1-4; no reliable D call. The germline V gene has CDR1 SGHTS and CDR2 YDEGEE. There are 15 residues in the CDR3. The V gene lost 2 bases and the J gene lost 0 bases, with 8 bases spanning the gap. CDR3 sequence reads: CASSFYETTNEKLFF. The DNA for the CDR3 is TGTGCCAGCAGCTTCTACGAGACAACTAATGAAAAACTGTTTTTT.

The chain is built from TRBV28 and TRBJ1-3, with D hard to call. This CDR3 spans 14 amino acids. Germline CDR1 is MDHEN and CDR2 is SYDVKM. Trimming left V 3 bases short and J 3 bases short, with 9 bases between. This CDR3 is CASSFNGDGNTIYF. The CDR3 DNA sequence: TGTGCCAGCAGTTTCAACGGGGATGGAAACACCATATATTTT.

The rearrangement uses TRBV20-1 and TRBJ1-5; D remains unclear. Trimming removed 3 bases from V and 1 base from J, with 13 bases in between. The CDR3 extends over 15 amino acids. CDR1 DFQATT and CDR2 SNEGSKA come from the germline V gene (reference sequence). CDR3 sequence: CSASWGGQSNQPQHF. The CDR3 DNA reads as TGCAGTGCTAGTTGGGGAGGGCAGAGCAATCAGCCCCAGCATTTT.

The chain couples TRBV5-1 to TRBJ2-7, with 8 positions matching TRBD2. The CDR3 is 14 amino acids. V trimming: 6 bases; J trimming: 5 bases; junction bases outside the gene matches: 10. Germline V gives CDR1 SGHRS, CDR2 YFSETQ. For the CDR3, the DNA is TGCGCCAGCACTGATGTGGCGGGAGGCCACGAGCAGTACTTC. Amino acid sequence: CASTDVAGGHEQYF.

The rearrangement links TRBV19 to TRBJ2-1; 9 bases are shared with TRBD1. This CDR3 has 15 amino acids. Germline V CDR1 and CDR2: LNHDA, SQIVND (reference sequence). The junction had 11 bases not matched to a gene; V was cut back by 6 bases and J by 8 bases. CDR3 DNA: TGTGCCAGTAGCCCGACAGGGGGAAGGGTCCATGAGCAGTTCTTC. Its translation: CASSPTGGRVHEQFF.

The chain combines TRBV4-1 with TRBJ1-2; TRBD1 might be the D (6 bases). Germline values: CDR1 MGHRA, CDR2 YSYEKL. V was trimmed by 0 bases and J by 6 bases, leaving 11 bases between them. The CDR3 has 14 residues. The CDR3, as DNA: TGCGCCAGCAGCCAAGAGCAGGGGATGAATGGCTACACCTTC. Translated, it gives CASSQEQGMNGYTF.

CDR3 sequence: CASSSLDRGTTEAFF. Written as DNA, the CDR3 is TGTGCCAGCAGTTCCCTCGACAGGGGTACCACTGAAGCTTTCTTT. The chain links TRBV6-6 to TRBJ1-1, with 8 bases fitting TRBD1. With V trimmed by 4 bases and J by 4 bases, 8 bases remained unmatched. The CDR3 extends over 15 amino acids. Germline CDR1 MNHNY, CDR2 SVGAGI (reference sequence).

The rearrangement links TRBV28 to TRBJ2-2, with 7 bases aligning to TRBD1. The length of the CDR3 is 14 residues. Per the germline V gene, CDR1 is MDHEN and CDR2 is SYDVKM. V lost 5 bases to trimming and J lost 6 bases; unmatched junction nucleotides: 6. CDR3 region: CASSTTGESGELFF. The CDR3 coding sequence is TGTGCCAGCAGTACAACAGGGGAGTCCGGGGAGCTGTTTTTT.

J is TRBJ2-7 and V is TRBV2; D possibly corresponds to TRBD2 (5 bases). Per the germline V gene, CDR1 is SNHLY and CDR2 is FYNNEI. V shed 5 bases and J shed 6 bases, with 14 bases lying between them. This CDR3 has 13 residues. CDR3 nucleotide sequence: TGTGCCAGCAGTAGGACTCGCTGGCGCGAGCAGTACGTC. Protein: CASSRTRWREQYV.

CDR3 region: CASQRGRARVDTQYF. The CDR3, as DNA: TGTGCCAGCCAGAGAGGGAGGGCCCGGGTAGATACGCAGTATTTT. The chain couples TRBV2 to TRBJ2-3; 7 bases line up with TRBD2. V trimming: 8 bases; J trimming: 5 bases; junction bases outside the gene matches: 13. In germline, CDR1 is SNHLY, CDR2 FYNNEI. The CDR3 is 15 amino acids.

A single count supports this clone. The rearrangement joins TRBV5-1 to TRBJ2-1, with D tentatively TRBD2 (5 bases). The CDR3 runs to 14 residues. Between the trimmed V and J ends, which lost 2 bases and 10 bases, there was a span of 16 bases. Germline CDR1 reads SGHRS; CDR2 reads YFSETQ. CDR3 bases: TGCGCCAGCAGCTTTGGTTTCGGGGAGACAGAGCAGTTCTTC. Translation: CASSFGFGETEQFF. The variable domain in full, completed from reference TRBV5-1 and TRBJ2-1, reads KAGVTQTPRYLIKTRGQQVTLSCSPISGHRSVSWYQQTPGQGLQFLFEYFSETQRNKGNFPGRFSGRQFSNSRSEMNVSTLELGDSALYLCASSFGFGETEQFFGPGTRLTVL.

The chain uses TRBV11-2 and TRBJ2-1; the D is unclear. The CDR3 runs 12 residues. V lost 6 bases and J lost 9, with 12 bases in between. Germline V gives CDR1 SGHAT, CDR2 FQNNGV. The CDR3 DNA reads TGTGCCAGCAGTCTGCTAGAGGCTGAGCAGTTCTTC. It translates to CASSLLEAEQFF. The full variable domain, completed using reference TRBV11-2 and TRBJ2-1, is EAGVAQSPRYKIIEKRQSVAFWCNPISGHATLYWYQQILGQGPKLLIQFQNNGVVDDSQLPKDRFSAERLKGVDSTLKIQPAKLEDSAVYLCASSLLEAEQFFGPGTRLTVL.

The chain is built from TRBV11-2 and TRBJ2-5; no firm D call. The CDR3 has 15 residues. The V gene's germline CDR1 is SGHAT and CDR2 FQNNGV. The ends were cut back, 1 base at V and 2 bases at J, with 11 bases in the middle. The CDR3 sequence is CASSLGYSGQETQYF. In DNA, the CDR3 is TGTGCCAGCAGCTTAGGTTATTCAGGACAAGAGACCCAGTACTTC.

The V gene is TRBV5-6, the J gene TRBJ1-2, with D uncertain. Trimming removed 5 bases from V and 0 bases from J, with 23 bases in between. The CDR3 has 18 amino acids. The germline V gene has CDR1 SGHDT and CDR2 YYEEEE. The chain's CDR3 is CASSSYGRNSAANYGYTF. The DNA of the CDR3 is TGTGCCAGCAGTTCATATGGGCGCAATTCTGCAGCTAACTATGGCTACACCTTC. Together with reference TRBV5-6 and TRBJ1-2, the CDR3 gives the full variable domain: DAGVTQSPTHLIKTRGQQVTLRCSPKSGHDTVSWYQQALGQGPQFIFQYYEEEERQRGNFPDRFSGHQFPNYSSELNVNALLLGDSALYLCASSSYGRNSAANYGYTFGSGTRLTVV.

CDR3 amino acids: CASQRSTNTGELFF. As DNA, the CDR3 is TGTGCCAGCCAACGTAGCACCAACACCGGGGAGCTGTTTTTT. The chain couples TRBV2 to TRBJ2-2; no clear D. Looked up from germline, CDR1 is SNHLY and CDR2 is FYNNEI. This CDR3 has 14 amino acids. V was shortened by 8 bases and J by 2 bases, with 12 bases between the two germline ends.